These 30 T cell receptor beta chains were all obtained from the same sample, sequenced in a study of shared clonotypes between healthy human individuals. Produced via immunoSEQ multiplex PCR; TCRdb's table is partial and in-frame only. The sample has some 1,400,000 clones; around 97% are singletons. The specimen was naive CD4+ T cells sorted from blood. This sample's subset: CD45RA+ positively selected. The receptors shown here come from a man aged 25 to 40 in good health.

This clone occurred once. This chain links TRBV18 with TRBJ2-5, with 8 bases fitting TRBD1. The V gene end was trimmed by 4 bases and the J gene end by 4 bases; junction bases not matched to a gene: 11. The CDR3 runs to 16 residues. The germline V gene has CDR1 KGHSH and CDR2 LQKENI. CDR3 nucleotide sequence: TGTGCCAGCTCACGACGATCGACAGGGGTCCCAGAGACCCAGTACTTC. This gives the protein CASSRRSTGVPETQYF.

V and J are TRBV28 and TRBJ2-5, with no clear D. From germline, CDR1 is MDHEN and CDR2 SYDVKM. The CDR3 runs 17 residues. The V end was cut by 6 bases, the J end by 2 bases, with 22 bases between. CDR3 nucleotide sequence: TGTGCCAGCAGCACCTTAATCGGCAGCTCACCTCAAGAGACCCAGTACTTC. It encodes CASSTLIGSSPQETQYF.

This chain uses TRBV5-6 with TRBJ1-2; D not resolved. V was cut by 0 bases and J by 8 bases, with 11 bases left in between. Germline CDR1 reads SGHDT; CDR2 reads YYEEEE. There are 13 residues in the CDR3. The CDR3: CASSLEVPRGYTF. The CDR3 DNA sequence: TGTGCCAGCAGCTTGGAGGTCCCTCGAGGCTACACCTTC.

The chain employs TRBV11-2 and TRBJ1-2; D is possibly TRBD1 (6 bases). The CDR3 sequence is 16 residues long. The germline gives CDR1 SGHAT, CDR2 FQNNGV. V gave up 1 base and J gave up 8 bases, with 20 bases separating them. CDR3: CASSLAPRGGAEGYTF. The CDR3 DNA follows: TGTGCCAGCAGCTTAGCACCCCGGGGGGGCGCAGAAGGCTACACCTTC. The entire variable domain, with the rest obtained from reference TRBV11-2 and TRBJ1-2, is as follows: EAGVAQSPRYKIIEKRQSVAFWCNPISGHATLYWYQQILGQGPKLLIQFQNNGVVDDSQLPKDRFSAERLKGVDSTLKIQPAKLEDSAVYLCASSLAPRGGAEGYTFGSGTRLTVV.

The V call is TRBV28, the J call TRBJ2-1, with 11 bases aligning to TRBD2. The CDR3 consists of 16 residues. CDR1 MDHEN and CDR2 SYDVKM come from the germline V gene. The J segment lost 4 bases and the V segment lost 3 bases, leaving 5 bases of the junction unmatched. For the CDR3, the DNA is TGTGCCAGCAGTTTCCTCGGGACTAGCGGATACAATGAGCAGTTCTTC. Its translation: CASSFLGTSGYNEQFF. The whole variable domain, filled in from reference TRBV28 and TRBJ2-1, reads DVKVTQSSRYLVKRTGEKVFLECVQDMDHENMFWYRQDPGLGLRLIYFSYDVKMKEKGDIPEGYSVSREKKERFSLILESASTNQTSMYLCASSFLGTSGYNEQFFGPGTRLTVL.

V usage is TRBV7-9 and J usage is TRBJ2-6; 7 bases agree with TRBD1. The CDR3 runs 17 residues. With V trimmed by 4 bases and J by 0 bases, 6 bases remained unmatched. The germline gives CDR1 SEHNR, CDR2 FQNEAQ (reference sequence). The CDR3 is CASSWDRILSGANVLTF. The DNA of the CDR3 is TGTGCCAGCAGCTGGGACAGAATTCTCTCTGGGGCCAACGTCCTGACTTTC.

This chain uses TRBV27 with TRBJ1-4; a possible D gene is TRBD1 (6 bases). The CDR3 has 14 residues. Trimming pared 4 bases from V and 8 bases from J, leaving 14 bases between. Per germline, CDR1 MNHEY and CDR2 SMNVEV (reference sequence). CDR3 nucleotides: TGTGCCAGCAGTTCGACAGGTGGGGGCGAAAAACTGTTTTTT. The encoded protein is CASSSTGGGEKLFF.

CDR3 bases: TGTGCCAGCACGCTAACCGGATTCATCAATGAGCAGTTCTTC. Translating it yields CASTLTGFINEQFF. V and J are TRBV28 and TRBJ2-1; no reliable D call. CDR1 is MDHEN and CDR2 is SYDVKM in the germline V gene. The CDR3 consists of 14 residues. V was clipped by 7 bases and J by 6 bases, with 16 bases between them.

The chain joins TRBV5-1 to TRBJ2-7, with 8 bases fitting TRBD1. CDR1 is SGHRS and CDR2 is YFSETQ in the germline V gene. This CDR3 region has 16 residues. With 2 bases clipped from V and 2 bases from J, the junction kept 9 bases outside the gene matches. CDR3 sequence: CASSLSRGTGAYEQYF. The CDR3 DNA is TGCGCCAGCAGCTTATCCCGTGGGACAGGTGCCTACGAGCAGTACTTC.

The gene calls are TRBV9 and TRBJ1-5; no reliable D call. The CDR3 loop spans 13 amino acids. V was clipped by 0 bases and J by 7 bases, with 8 bases between them. The germline gives CDR1 SGDLS, CDR2 YYNGEE. The chain's CDR3 is CASSVAPQQPQHF. For the CDR3, the DNA is TGTGCCAGCAGCGTAGCCCCCCAACAGCCCCAGCATTTT.

V is TRBV4-2 and J is TRBJ1-5, with a tentative D call TRBD1 (5 bases). Trimming cost V 0 bases and J 8 bases, with 14 bases left between them. The CDR3 length is 15 residues. CDR1 is LGHNA, CDR2 YNFKEQ, per germline. CDR3 DNA sequence: TGTGCCAGCAGCCAAGAAGGACAACCCAGGGAGCCCCAGCATTTT. Its protein product is CASSQEGQPREPQHF.

The chain employs TRBV28 and TRBJ1-2, with 8 bases identical to TRBD1. V lost 6 bases to trimming and J lost 4 bases; unmatched junction nucleotides: 16. The CDR3 runs to 17 residues. Germline V CDR1 and CDR2: MDHEN, SYDVKM. CDR3 in amino acids: CASRKMGTGLSVYGYTF. The DNA of the CDR3 is TGTGCCAGCAGAAAAATGGGGACAGGCCTTTCGGTCTATGGCTACACCTTC.

J is TRBJ1-5 and V is TRBV23-1; possible D gene TRBD1, 5 bases. TRBV23-1 is marked as an open reading frame, function uncertain. V was clipped by 8 bases and J by 0 bases, with 20 bases between them. The CDR3 extends over 17 amino acids. CDR3 amino acids: CASVQGHLSYSNQPQHF. CDR3 nucleotides: TGCGCCAGCGTTCAGGGTCATCTCTCTTATAGCAATCAGCCCCAGCATTTT.

The V call is TRBV19, the J call TRBJ2-1; D remains ambiguous. CDR1 LNHDA and CDR2 SQIVND come from the germline V gene (reference sequence). This CDR3 spans 12 amino acids. Trimming took off 3 bases at V and 9 bases at J, with 9 bases between the two ends. CDR3 sequence: CASSIPPTEQFF. CDR3 sequence (DNA): TGTGCCAGTAGTATCCCCCCCACTGAGCAGTTCTTC.

This chain uses TRBV6-1 with TRBJ1-5, with TRBD1 as a possible D gene (5 bases). CDR1 and CDR2 (germline): MNHNS, SASEGT. V was trimmed by 7 bases and J by 5 bases, leaving 12 bases between them. This CDR3 is 13 amino acids long. CDR3 in DNA: TGTGCCAGCATGGTCGGGGGGTATCAGCCCCAGCATTTT. It codes for CASMVGGYQPQHF.

The chain employs TRBV29-1 and TRBJ1-1; D perhaps matches TRBD1 (5 bases). Germline lookup yields CDR1 SQVTM and CDR2 ANQGSEA. The V and J ends lost 4 bases and 8 bases respectively, with 14 bases between them. The CDR3 loop spans 12 amino acids. The CDR3, as DNA: TGCAGCGTTGTCAGCAGGGTTGGGGAAGCTTTCTTT. Its translation is CSVVSRVGEAFF. Drawing the rest from reference TRBV29-1 and TRBJ1-1, the complete variable domain is SAVISQKPSRDICQRGTSLTIQCQVDSQVTMMFWYRQQPGQSLTLIATANQGSEATYESGFVIDKFPISRPNLTFSTLTVSNMSPEDSSIYLCSVVSRVGEAFFGQGTRLTVV.

The chain employs TRBV29-1 and TRBJ1-4; D unclear. The germline gives CDR1 SQVTM, CDR2 ANQGSEA. The CDR3 totals 14 residues. V lost 4 bases to trimming and J lost 1 base, with 10 bases between them. The CDR3 spells CSVVGSGTNEKLFF. The CDR3 region has the DNA TGCAGCGTTGTCGGATCGGGAACTAATGAAAAACTGTTTTTT.

The V gene is TRBV19, the J gene TRBJ1-5, with D maybe TRBD1 (6 bases). This CDR3 is built from 15 residues. Germline V CDR1 and CDR2: LNHDA, SQIVND (reference sequence). Trimming took 4 bases from V and 0 from J, leaving 10 bases between them. Written as DNA, the CDR3 is TGTGCCAGTAGTACTAGGGGGGATAGCAATCAGCCCCAGCATTTT. It yields the protein CASSTRGDSNQPQHF.

The CDR3 DNA is TGTGCCACCAGCAGTGGGGGCACAGGGGAGACCCAGTACTTC. Its protein is CATSSGGTGETQYF. This chain uses TRBV15 with TRBJ2-5, with D possibly TRBD1 on 6 matching bases. There are 14 residues in the CDR3. Looked up from germline, CDR1 is LNHNV and CDR2 is YYDKDF (reference sequence). Trimming removed 3 bases at V and 5 bases at J, with 13 bases between.

The chain employs TRBV6-5 and TRBJ1-2; TRBD1 is a possible D gene (6 bases). The CDR3 extends over 15 amino acids. Germline assignment: CDR1 MNHEY and CDR2 SVGAGI. V dropped 2 bases and J dropped 6 bases, with 16 bases sitting between them. CDR3 nucleotides: TGTGCCAGCAGTTACCTCGGGGGGGCCTTGAATGGCTACACCTTC. This gives the protein CASSYLGGALNGYTF.

The chain carries TRBV18 and TRBJ2-7, with D perhaps matching TRBD1 (6 bases). V lost 0 bases and J 2 bases, leaving 11 bases between the germline ends. The CDR3 extends over 15 amino acids. Germline CDR1 is KGHSH and CDR2 is LQKENI. The CDR3: CASSPPDRATYEQYF. In DNA, the CDR3 is TGTGCCAGCTCACCACCGGACAGAGCAACCTACGAGCAGTACTTC.

The chain links TRBV2 to TRBJ2-1; perhaps TRBD1 as D (5 bases). With 3 bases removed from V and 8 bases from J, the gap between germline ends came to 8 bases. This CDR3 region has 12 residues. The germline gives CDR1 SNHLY, CDR2 FYNNEI. CDR3 protein: CASSELGDEQFF. DNA of the CDR3: TGTGCCAGCAGTGAGCTAGGGGATGAGCAGTTCTTC.

V gene TRBV27 combines with J gene TRBJ2-3; D is perhaps TRBD2 (6 bases). V lost 1 base and J lost 3, with 8 bases in between. The CDR3 loop spans 14 amino acids. CDR1 and CDR2 (germline): MNHEY, SMNVEV (reference sequence). The CDR3 protein is CASSLFRGTDTQYF. The CDR3 nucleotides are TGTGCCAGCAGTTTATTCCGGGGGACAGATACGCAGTATTTT.

The chain's CDR3 is CATSRPQGRGGADTQYF. CDR3 coding DNA: TGTGCCACCAGCCGGCCCCAAGGCAGGGGAGGCGCAGATACGCAGTATTTT. V is TRBV15 and J is TRBJ2-3; the D gene could be TRBD1 or TRBD2 (6 bases each). Between the trimmed V and J ends, which lost 5 bases and 4 bases, there was a span of 22 bases. Per the germline V gene, CDR1 is LNHNV and CDR2 is YYDKDF (reference sequence). The CDR3 runs 17 residues.

The chain is built from TRBV21-1 and TRBJ2-1; the D call of TRBD2 is as the table states it, not checked on the DNA. TRBV21-1 is recorded as a pseudogene. The CDR3 extends over 17 amino acids. The CDR3 DNA reads TGTGCCAGCAGCAAGTCCAGAGACTTCAGCTCCTACAATGAGCAGTTCTTC. This sequence encodes CASSKSRDFSSYNEQFF.

The V call is TRBV29-1, the J call TRBJ2-5; D possibly matches TRBD1 or TRBD2 (5 bases each). Germline CDR1 reads SQVTM; CDR2 reads ANQGSEA. This CDR3 contains 13 residues. V was shortened by 8 bases and J by 6 bases, with 19 bases between the two germline ends. Written as DNA, the CDR3 is TGCAGCTCCTTGAGGGGTGGTGAGAAGACCCAGTACTTC. Protein product: CSSLRGGEKTQYF.

V is TRBV9 and J is TRBJ2-1; a possible D gene is TRBD2 (6 bases). This CDR3 is built from 14 residues. The germline V and J ends were trimmed by 0 bases and 9 bases, with 13 bases remaining between them. Germline CDR1 and CDR2: SGDLS and YYNGEE. CDR3 loop: CASSVGPGTLEQFF. The CDR3 nucleotides are TGTGCCAGCAGCGTAGGACCCGGGACTCTTGAGCAGTTCTTC.

The chain uses TRBV6-1 and TRBJ1-2; D gene ambiguous. CDR1 and CDR2 from the germline V gene are MNHNS and SASEGT. Trimming took 4 bases from V and 8 from J, leaving 8 bases between them. This CDR3 has 11 residues. The CDR3 DNA reads TGTGCCAGCAGTGCGAACGAAGGCTACACCTTC. Encoded protein: CASSANEGYTF.

This sequence joins TRBV11-3 and TRBJ1-4; TRBD1 matches 8 bases. Losses at the gene ends were 6 bases for V and 5 bases for J; bases not matched to a gene: 5. This CDR3 comprises 14 residues. Per germline, CDR1 SGHNT and CDR2 YENEEA. DNA for the CDR3: TGTGCCAGCAGTCCCCCAGGGGGCAATGAAAAACTGTTTTTT. This translates into CASSPPGGNEKLFF.

This chain uses TRBV5-3 with TRBJ2-7; TRBD1 aligns across 7 bases. TRBV5-3 is reported as an ORF; its role is uncertain. This CDR3 contains 14 residues. V dropped 10 bases and J dropped 5; count of bases not matched to a gene: 15. The DNA for the CDR3 is TGTGCCTGCAATGGGATCGCAGGGGGTAACGAGCAGTACTTC. Protein: CACNGIAGGNEQYF.